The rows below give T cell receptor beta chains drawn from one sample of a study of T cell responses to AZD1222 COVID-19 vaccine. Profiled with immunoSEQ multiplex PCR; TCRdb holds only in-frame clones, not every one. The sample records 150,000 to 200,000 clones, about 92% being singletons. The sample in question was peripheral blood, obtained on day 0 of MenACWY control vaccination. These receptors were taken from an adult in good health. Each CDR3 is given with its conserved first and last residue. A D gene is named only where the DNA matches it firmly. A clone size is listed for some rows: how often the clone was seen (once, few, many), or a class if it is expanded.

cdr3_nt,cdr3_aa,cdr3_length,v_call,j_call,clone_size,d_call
TGCAGTGCTAGTGGGACAGGGGGCGATGGCTACACCTTC,CSASGTGGDGYTF,13,TRBV20-1,TRBJ1-2,-,TRBD1
TGTGCCTGTGGCCTGGCGAACGAGCAGTACTTC,CACGLANEQYF,11,TRBV28,TRBJ2-7,-,-
TGTGCCAGCAGCCTCGCCCATCCGTATGGATACGAGCAGTACTTC,CASSLAHPYGYEQYF,15,TRBV9,TRBJ2-7,once,-
TGCGCCAGCAGTGGCCCATTGGACAGGGGGATTTGGAATGAGCAGTTCTTC,CASSGPLDRGIWNEQFF,17,TRBV10-1,TRBJ2-1,once,TRBD1
TGTGCCAGCAGTTTACGGGGGAATGAGCAGTTCTTC,CASSLRGNEQFF,12,TRBV28,TRBJ2-1,-,-
TGTGCCAGCAGCTCAACCGCCCGGGCCTCCAATGAGCAGTTCTTC,CASSSTARASNEQFF,15,TRBV7-6,TRBJ2-1,-,-
TGTGCCAGCAGCTTGTCGACTAGCGGGCCCAACACCGGGGAGCTGTTTTTT,CASSLSTSGPNTGELFF,17,TRBV7-3,TRBJ2-2,-,TRBD2
TGTGCCAGCAGCCCGGGACTAGCGAGCTCCACAGATACGCAGTATTTT,CASSPGLASSTDTQYF,16,TRBV7-9,TRBJ2-3,-,TRBD2
TGCGCCAGCAGCTTAACTACAGGGGGCGATTCACCCCTCCACTTT,CASSLTTGGDSPLHF,15,TRBV5-1,TRBJ1-6,-,TRBD1
TGTGCCAGTAGTATGATTGGACCCCTACAGGGAACGGGGGAAGAGACCCAGTACTTC,CASSMIGPLQGTGEETQYF,19,TRBV19,TRBJ2-5,-,-
TGCGCCAGCAGCTTGTGGGAAAACATCGGACTGTACCAAGAGACCCAGTACTTC,CASSLWENIGLYQETQYF,18,TRBV5-1,TRBJ2-5,-,-
TGTGCCAGCAGCCATACGGGGACAGGGGGAGACACCGGGGAGCTGTTTTTT,CASSHTGTGGDTGELFF,17,TRBV27,TRBJ2-2,few,TRBD1
TGTGCCAGCAGTCAAGTCACAGATACGCAGTATTTT,CASSQVTDTQYF,12,TRBV6-6,TRBJ2-3,-,-
TGTGCCAGCAGCCGAGGGGCTGGCTATGGCTACACCTTC,CASSRGAGYGYTF,13,TRBV6-5,TRBJ1-2,once,-
TGTGCCAGTAGTATGTCCGGGACAGGGGCAACCTACGAGCAGTACTTC,CASSMSGTGATYEQYF,16,TRBV19,TRBJ2-7,once,TRBD1
TGTGCCACCAGTGCCAATGCCGGTATTCGCTACACCTTC,CATSANAGIRYTF,13,TRBV24-1,TRBJ1-2,-,-
TGCAGCGTGGTGAGGGGGGACTATGGCTACACCTTC,CSVVRGDYGYTF,12,TRBV29-1,TRBJ1-2,-,-
TGTGCCAGTAGTGCTCGAGACAGGGGGCCCGGAGCTTTCTTT,CASSARDRGPGAFF,14,TRBV19,TRBJ1-1,-,TRBD1
TGTGCCAGCAGCTTAGATTACACTGAAGCTTTCTTT,CASSLDYTEAFF,12,TRBV11-2,TRBJ1-1,-,-
TGCAGTGCTCTGGACAGGGAAAAGCAGTTCTTC,CSALDREKQFF,11,TRBV20-1,TRBJ2-1,-,TRBD1
TGTGCCAGCAGTTTACCCTTCAAGGCCGGGGAGCTGTTTTTT,CASSLPFKAGELFF,14,TRBV28,TRBJ2-2,-,-
TGTGCCAGCAGCCCGACAGGGATCAGCAATCAGCCCCAGCATTTT,CASSPTGISNQPQHF,15,TRBV3-1/TRBV3-2,TRBJ1-5,-,TRBD1
TGTGCCAGCAGTGCGCTAGCGGGATACAATGAGCAGTTCTTC,CASSALAGYNEQFF,14,TRBV2,TRBJ2-1,-,TRBD2
TGTGCCAGCAGCCGAGGGGCCAGGGATGGAGAAAAACTGTTTTTT,CASSRGARDGEKLFF,15,TRBV9,TRBJ1-4,once,-
TGTGCCAGTACCCCTATGTTTTCCCGTGGCGATGAGCAGTTCTTC,CASTPMFSRGDEQFF,15,TRBV19,TRBJ2-1,-,-
TGTGCCAGCTCACCCATTAGAGGGGTCCCTCATAATTCACCCCTCCACTTT,CASSPIRGVPHNSPLHF,17,TRBV18,TRBJ1-6,once,-
TGTGCCAGCAGTCCCCAGACATCCAACACTGAAGCTTTCTTT,CASSPQTSNTEAFF,14,TRBV6-2/TRBV6-3,TRBJ1-1,-,-
TGTGCCAGCAGACAGGACAATCAGCCCCAGCATTTT,CASRQDNQPQHF,12,TRBV5-4,TRBJ1-5,-,-
TGTGCCAGCAGCTCCAGAGCACTACATCAGAACTATGGCTACACCTTC,CASSSRALHQNYGYTF,16,TRBV5-6,TRBJ1-2,once,-
TGCAGTGCCCTTAACGAAAAACTGTTTTTT,CSALNEKLFF,10,TRBV20-1,TRBJ1-4,-,-
TGCGCCAGCAGTGGGGGACTAGCGGCAAATGAGCAGTTCTTC,CASSGGLAANEQFF,14,TRBV5-1,TRBJ2-1,-,TRBD2
TGTGCCAGCAGTTACCGTCCGGACAGGGATAATGGCTACACCTTC,CASSYRPDRDNGYTF,15,TRBV6-6,TRBJ1-2,-,TRBD1
TGTGCCAGCAGTGGTATTGAACAGGGAGTTTTTGGCTACACCTTC,CASSGIEQGVFGYTF,15,TRBV25-1,TRBJ1-2,-,-
TGCGCCAGCAGCCAAGACCCGGGACAGATTAATGAGCAGTTCTTC,CASSQDPGQINEQFF,15,TRBV4-1,TRBJ2-1,-,TRBD1
TGTGCCACCTGCCAGGGGGCCACTAATGAAAAACTGTTTTTT,CATCQGATNEKLFF,14,TRBV15,TRBJ1-4,-,TRBD1
TGCGCCAGCAGGCCTGGGCAGGGGGCAAAATTTCAGCCCCAGCATTTT,CASRPGQGAKFQPQHF,16,TRBV10-2,TRBJ1-5,-,TRBD1
TGTGCCAGCAGCTTGGTCCCCGGCGGTGAGCAGTTCTTC,CASSLVPGGEQFF,13,TRBV5-4,TRBJ2-1,-,-
TGTGCCAGCAGCAAGGAGGGTCTCTCCTATAATTCACCCCTCCACTTT,CASSKEGLSYNSPLHF,16,TRBV9,TRBJ1-6,-,-
TGTGCCAGCAGCTTAGGAGGTGGGGCGGCCTACGAGCAGTACTTC,CASSLGGGAAYEQYF,15,TRBV7-8,TRBJ2-7,few,-
TGTGCCAGCAGCGTAGATGGAGGGGGCGGAATATACGAGCAGTACTTC,CASSVDGGGGIYEQYF,16,TRBV9,TRBJ2-7,-,-
TGTGCCAGCAGCTTATGGGGATGGAACACTGAAGCTTTCTTT,CASSLWGWNTEAFF,14,TRBV7-2,TRBJ1-1,-,-
TGCGCCAGCAGCCCGGGGGCGGATATTGGCTACACCTTC,CASSPGADIGYTF,13,TRBV5-1,TRBJ1-2,once,-
TGCGCCAGCAGCTTGGCGGGACAGGGTCTATACGAGCAGTACTTC,CASSLAGQGLYEQYF,15,TRBV5-1,TRBJ2-7,-,TRBD1
TGCAGCGTGGGGGGGACTAGCGGGAGTAAGACCCAGTACTTC,CSVGGTSGSKTQYF,14,TRBV29-1,TRBJ2-5,-,TRBD2
TGTGCCAGCAGCTTAGCACAGATCCCTGCTCAAGAGACCCAGTACTTC,CASSLAQIPAQETQYF,16,TRBV7-8,TRBJ2-5,-,-
TGTGCCAGCAGCCGAGGGGACCGTTCAGATACGCAGTATTTT,CASSRGDRSDTQYF,14,TRBV7-3,TRBJ2-3,-,-
TGTGCCACCAGTGATAGCGGGGGGCTTTATACGCAGTATTTT,CATSDSGGLYTQYF,14,TRBV24-1,TRBJ2-3,once,TRBD2
TGTGCCAGTAGTAGCCCAGGGCTCAATCAGCCCCAGCATTTT,CASSSPGLNQPQHF,14,TRBV19,TRBJ1-5,-,-
TGTGCCAGCAGTGGGACAGGGGTATCACCCCAGCATTTT,CASSGTGVSPQHF,13,TRBV12-3/TRBV12-4,TRBJ1-5,-,TRBD1
TGTGCCAGCAGCTTAGCAGGGGGTTACATCAATGAGCAGTTCTTC,CASSLAGGYINEQFF,15,TRBV7-3,TRBJ2-1,-,TRBD1
TGCAGTGCTAGTACCGACAGTCACACTGAAGCTTTCTTT,CSASTDSHTEAFF,13,TRBV20-1,TRBJ1-1,-,-
TGTGCCAGCAGTGTTGGGGATCGAAGTTCACCCCTCCACTTT,CASSVGDRSSPLHF,14,TRBV25-1,TRBJ1-6,-,-
TGTGCCAGCAGCCAGACAGAGAACAATGAGCAGTTCTTC,CASSQTENNEQFF,13,TRBV5-6,TRBJ2-1,few,-
TGTGCCACCCGGACAGGGGGTGAAGCTTTCTTT,CATRTGGEAFF,11,TRBV15,TRBJ1-1,once,TRBD1
TGCAGCGTTGTGAACATGAACACTGAAGCTTTCTTT,CSVVNMNTEAFF,12,TRBV29-1,TRBJ1-1,-,-
TGCGCCAGCAGCTTGGGGGGTATGGGGGATCAGCCCCAGCATTTT,CASSLGGMGDQPQHF,15,TRBV5-1,TRBJ1-5,-,-
TGTGCCACCAGTGAGTCCGGGACACAAGATGGCTACACCTTC,CATSESGTQDGYTF,14,TRBV24-1,TRBJ1-2,-,-
TGTGCCAGCAGCCAACCCGGTGGGAGGCAAGATACGCAGTATTTT,CASSQPGGRQDTQYF,15,TRBV14,TRBJ2-3,-,-
TGTGCCAGTAGTGTACAGGCCCATACGCAGTATTTT,CASSVQAHTQYF,12,TRBV19,TRBJ2-3,once,-
TGTGCCAGCAGCCAAGAAGTAGACACAGATACGCAGTATTTT,CASSQEVDTDTQYF,14,TRBV4-2,TRBJ2-3,few,-